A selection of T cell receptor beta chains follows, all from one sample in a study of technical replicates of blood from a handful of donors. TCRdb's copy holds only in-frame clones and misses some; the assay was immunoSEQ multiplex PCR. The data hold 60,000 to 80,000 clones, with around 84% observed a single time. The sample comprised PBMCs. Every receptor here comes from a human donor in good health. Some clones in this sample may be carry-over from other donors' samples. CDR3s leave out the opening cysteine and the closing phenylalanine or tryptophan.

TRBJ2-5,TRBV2,ASRPGQGGQTQY
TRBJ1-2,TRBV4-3,ASSHKTGGGGYT
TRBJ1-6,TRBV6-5,ASSSAGGVSPLH
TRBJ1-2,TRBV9,ASSTDGAGIGYT
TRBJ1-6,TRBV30,AWSVTGNSPLH
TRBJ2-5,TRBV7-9,ASSSSTSGVYGVQY
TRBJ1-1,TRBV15,ATSRDAAMNTEAF
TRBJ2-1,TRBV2,ASTRAGGSPYNEQF
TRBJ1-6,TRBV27,ASSQESGYRSPLH
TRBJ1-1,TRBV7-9,ASTRTGGLSEAF
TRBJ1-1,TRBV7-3,ASSFFRDTEAF
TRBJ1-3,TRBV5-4,ASSLGDSGNTIY
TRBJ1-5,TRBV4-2,ASSQDGLPGQPQH
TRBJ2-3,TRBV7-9,ASSLWRGFDTQY
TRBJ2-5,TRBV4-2,ASSQVTGTGGTQY
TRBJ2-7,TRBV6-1,ASTGDRVLSEQY
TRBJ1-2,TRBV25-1,ASSDTGGGYGYT
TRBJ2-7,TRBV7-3,ASSPPAGRKSYEQY
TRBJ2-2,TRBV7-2,ASRPPGGGGAVGELF
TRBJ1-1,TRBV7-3,ASSSDSLNTEAF
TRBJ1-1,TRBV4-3,ASSPEIDRNTEAF
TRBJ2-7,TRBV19,ASRQGASYEQY
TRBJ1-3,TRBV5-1,ASSLAGVMGNTIY
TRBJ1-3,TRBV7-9,ASSHLTTGPSIY
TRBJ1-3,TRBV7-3,ASSLGSGVGNTIY
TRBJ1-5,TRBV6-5,ASSLSHRPLQPQH
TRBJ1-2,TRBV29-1,SVPGGAGGANYGYT
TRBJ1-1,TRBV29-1,SVSSGVTEAF
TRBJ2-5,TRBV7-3,ASSPTPTAGGGTQY
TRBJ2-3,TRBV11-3,ASSLDADTQY
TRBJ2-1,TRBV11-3,ASSLGTSGYNEQF
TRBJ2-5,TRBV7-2,ASSSSVLETQY
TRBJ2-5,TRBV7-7,ASSQGLAAQETQY
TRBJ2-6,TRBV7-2,ASSSAGGPGANVLT
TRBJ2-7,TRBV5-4,ASSLELAPIYEQY
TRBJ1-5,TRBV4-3,ASSQGRASNQPQH
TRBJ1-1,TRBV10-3,AIRPTSGSTEAF
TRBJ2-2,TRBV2,ATARRAGELF
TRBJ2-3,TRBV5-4,ASSQLRDSRTDTQY
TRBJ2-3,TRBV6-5,ASRVGLAAQNTQY
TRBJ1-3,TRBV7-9,ASSLGSSGNTIY
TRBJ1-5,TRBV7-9,ASSNRTGDQPQH
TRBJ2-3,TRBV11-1,ASSSRVVSDTQY
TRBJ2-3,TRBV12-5,ASVQGGLTDTQY
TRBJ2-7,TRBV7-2,ASSLSQDRAYEQY
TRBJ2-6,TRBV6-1,ASREGRSGANVLT
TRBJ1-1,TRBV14,ASSQDNRPYTEAF
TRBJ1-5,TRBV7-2,ASSSDRPGAQH
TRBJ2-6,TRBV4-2,ASSQDWGPGANVLT
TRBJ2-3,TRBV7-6,ASSPGTDTQY
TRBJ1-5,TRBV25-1,AAGGIGNQPQH
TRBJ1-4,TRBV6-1,ASRAPAAEKLF
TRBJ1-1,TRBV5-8,ASSSRARNTEAF
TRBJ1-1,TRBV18,ASSLDFGGLNTEAF
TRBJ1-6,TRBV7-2,ASSLSGGNSPLH
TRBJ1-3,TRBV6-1,ASSESGDSGNTIY
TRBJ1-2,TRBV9,ASSVGAGTNYGYT
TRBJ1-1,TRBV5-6,ASSLLGQGAGYTEAF